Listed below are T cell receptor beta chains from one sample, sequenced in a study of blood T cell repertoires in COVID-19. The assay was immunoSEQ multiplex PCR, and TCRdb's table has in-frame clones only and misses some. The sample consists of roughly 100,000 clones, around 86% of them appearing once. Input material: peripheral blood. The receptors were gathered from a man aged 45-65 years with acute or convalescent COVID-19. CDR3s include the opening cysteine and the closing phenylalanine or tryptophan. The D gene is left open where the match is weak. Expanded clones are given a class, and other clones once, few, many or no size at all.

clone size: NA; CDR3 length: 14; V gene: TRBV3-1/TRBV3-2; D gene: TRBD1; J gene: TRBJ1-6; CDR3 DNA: TGTGCCAGCAGCCAAGATTCAGGGGGTTCACCCCTCCACTTT; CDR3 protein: CASSQDSGGSPLHF
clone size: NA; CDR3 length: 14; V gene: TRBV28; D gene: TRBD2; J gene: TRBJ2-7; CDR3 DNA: TGTGCCAGCAGCCTGGGACTAGCGTTTGGCGAGCAGTACTTC; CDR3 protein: CASSLGLAFGEQYF
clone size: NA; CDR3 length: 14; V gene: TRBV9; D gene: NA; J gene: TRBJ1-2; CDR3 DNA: TGTGCCAGCAGCGTAGATGGGAGTGAGGATGGCTACACCTTC; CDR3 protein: CASSVDGSEDGYTF
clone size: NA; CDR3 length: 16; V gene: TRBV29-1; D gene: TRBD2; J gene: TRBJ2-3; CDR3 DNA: TGCAGCGTTTTTCTACTAGCGGGAGGGTACACAGATACGCAGTATTTT; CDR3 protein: CSVFLLAGGYTDTQYF
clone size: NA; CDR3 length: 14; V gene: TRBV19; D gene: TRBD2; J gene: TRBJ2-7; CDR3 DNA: TGTGCCAGTAGCCAGACTAGCGATGCCTACGAGCAGTACTTC; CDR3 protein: CASSQTSDAYEQYF
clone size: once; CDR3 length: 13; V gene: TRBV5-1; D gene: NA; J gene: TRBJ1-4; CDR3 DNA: TGCGCCAGCAGCTTGGCAGGAAATGAAAAACTGTTTTTT; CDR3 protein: CASSLAGNEKLFF
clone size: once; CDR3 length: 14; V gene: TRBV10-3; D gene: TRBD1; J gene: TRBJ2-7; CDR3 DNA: TGTGCCATCATGGGACAGATCGGAGGCTACGAGCAGTACTTC; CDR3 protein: CAIMGQIGGYEQYF
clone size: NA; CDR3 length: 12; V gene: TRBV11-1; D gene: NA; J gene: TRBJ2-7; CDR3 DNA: TGTGCCAGCAGCCTCCTCGGGAACGAGCAGTACTTC; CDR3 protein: CASSLLGNEQYF
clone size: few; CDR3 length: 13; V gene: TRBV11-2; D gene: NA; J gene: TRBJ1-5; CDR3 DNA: TGTGCCAGCAGCTTAGCGGGGTGGCAGCCCCAGCATTTT; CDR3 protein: CASSLAGWQPQHF
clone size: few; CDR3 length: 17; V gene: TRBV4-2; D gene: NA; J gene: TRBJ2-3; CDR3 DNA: TGTGCCAGCAGCCAGGACGTAGGGAGAGCGATAACAGATACGCAGTATTTT; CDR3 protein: CASSQDVGRAITDTQYF
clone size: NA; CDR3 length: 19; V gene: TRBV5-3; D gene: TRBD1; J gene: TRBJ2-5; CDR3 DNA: TGTGCCAGAACCAACCCCCACCACAGGGGGCGCTCCGGCCAAGAGACCCAGTACTTC; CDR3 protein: CARTNPHHRGRSGQETQYF
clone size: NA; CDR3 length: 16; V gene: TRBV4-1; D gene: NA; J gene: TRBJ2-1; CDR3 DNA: TGCGCCAGCAGCCCCCTAGAGTCAGGGGTGTACAATGAGCAGTTCTTC; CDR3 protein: CASSPLESGVYNEQFF
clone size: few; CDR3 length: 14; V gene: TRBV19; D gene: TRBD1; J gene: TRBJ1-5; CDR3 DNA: TGTGCCAGTAGACCGACAGGGGGCAATCAGCCCCAGCATTTT; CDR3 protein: CASRPTGGNQPQHF
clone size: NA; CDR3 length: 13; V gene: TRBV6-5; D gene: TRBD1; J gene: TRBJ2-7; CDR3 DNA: TGTGCCAGCACCAGGACAGGGGAAGACGAGCAGTACTTC; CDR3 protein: CASTRTGEDEQYF
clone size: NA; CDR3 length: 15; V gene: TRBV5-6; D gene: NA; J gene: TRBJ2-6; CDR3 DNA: TGTGCCAGCAGCTTGACAGCCTCTGGGGCCAACGTCCTGACTTTC; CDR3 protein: CASSLTASGANVLTF
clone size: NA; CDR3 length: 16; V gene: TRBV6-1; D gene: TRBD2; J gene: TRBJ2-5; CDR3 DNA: TGTGCCAGCAGTGAAGCGCGCGGACTAGCCAGGGAGACCCAGTACTTC; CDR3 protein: CASSEARGLARETQYF
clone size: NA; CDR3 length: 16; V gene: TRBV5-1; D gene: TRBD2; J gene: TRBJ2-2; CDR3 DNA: TGCGCCAGCAGCTTTAGCGGGACGGCGGGCACCGGGGAGCTGTTTTTT; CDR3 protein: CASSFSGTAGTGELFF
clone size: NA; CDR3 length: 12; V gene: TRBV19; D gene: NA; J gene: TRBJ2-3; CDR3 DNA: TGTGCCAGTAGTTTATCCACAGATACGCAGTATTTT; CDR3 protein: CASSLSTDTQYF
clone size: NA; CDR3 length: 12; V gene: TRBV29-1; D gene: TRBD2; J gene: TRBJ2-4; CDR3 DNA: TGCAGCGTTTTGGGAGGGAAAAACATTCAGTACTTC; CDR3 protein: CSVLGGKNIQYF
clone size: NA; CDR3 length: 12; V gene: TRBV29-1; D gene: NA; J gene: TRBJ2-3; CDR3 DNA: TGCAGCGTTGTTTCGACTTTTGATACGCAGTATTTT; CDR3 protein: CSVVSTFDTQYF
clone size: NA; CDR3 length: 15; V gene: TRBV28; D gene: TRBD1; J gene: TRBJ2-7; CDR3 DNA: TGTGCCAGCAGTTTAATGGGCAGGGGGACCTACGAGCAGTACTTC; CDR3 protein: CASSLMGRGTYEQYF
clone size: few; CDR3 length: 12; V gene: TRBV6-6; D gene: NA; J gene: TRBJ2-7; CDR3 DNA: TGTGCCAGCAGCCAAGACAGCTACGAGCAGTACTTC; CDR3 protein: CASSQDSYEQYF
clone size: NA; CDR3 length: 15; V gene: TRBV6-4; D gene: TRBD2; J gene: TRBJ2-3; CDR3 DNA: TGTGCCAGCAATCCCCCCGGATCTAGCGGAGATACGCAGTATTTT; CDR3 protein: CASNPPGSSGDTQYF
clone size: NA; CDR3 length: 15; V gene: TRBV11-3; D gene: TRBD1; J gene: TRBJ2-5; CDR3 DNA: TGTGCCAGCAGCTTACGGGACAGGGCGGTTGAGACCCAGTACTTC; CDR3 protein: CASSLRDRAVETQYF
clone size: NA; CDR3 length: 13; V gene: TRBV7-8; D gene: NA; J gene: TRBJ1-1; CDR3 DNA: TGTGCCAGCAGCCTTACAGGGAGCACTGAAGCTTTCTTT; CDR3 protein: CASSLTGSTEAFF
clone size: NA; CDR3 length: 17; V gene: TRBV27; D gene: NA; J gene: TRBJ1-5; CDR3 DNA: TGTGCCAGCAGTTCCTACCTCGGCCAAGGGGGTAATCAGCCCCAGCATTTT; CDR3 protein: CASSSYLGQGGNQPQHF
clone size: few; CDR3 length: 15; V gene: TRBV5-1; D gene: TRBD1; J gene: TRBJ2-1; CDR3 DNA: TGCGCCAGCAATGATAGACAGGGGGCTAGGGATGAGCAGTTCTTC; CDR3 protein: CASNDRQGARDEQFF
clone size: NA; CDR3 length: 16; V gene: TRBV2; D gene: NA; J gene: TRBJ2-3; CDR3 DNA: TGTGCCAGCAGTTCAGGGGCAGCTACTCGCACAGATACGCAGTATTTT; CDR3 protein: CASSSGAATRTDTQYF
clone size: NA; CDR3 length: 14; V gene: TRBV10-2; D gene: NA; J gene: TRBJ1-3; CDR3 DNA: TGCGCCAGCAGTGAGGGACAGTCAGGAAACACCATATATTTT; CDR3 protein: CASSEGQSGNTIYF
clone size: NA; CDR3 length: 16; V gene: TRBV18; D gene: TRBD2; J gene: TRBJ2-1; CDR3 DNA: TGTGCCAGCTCACCACGTAAAAGCGGGAGGGACAATGAGCAGTTCTTC; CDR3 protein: CASSPRKSGRDNEQFF
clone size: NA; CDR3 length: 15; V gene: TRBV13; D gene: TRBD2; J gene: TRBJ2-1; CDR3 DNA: TGTGCCAGCACCCCTCCGGCGGGAGGGCCCGGCGAGCAGTTCTTC; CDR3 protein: CASTPPAGGPGEQFF
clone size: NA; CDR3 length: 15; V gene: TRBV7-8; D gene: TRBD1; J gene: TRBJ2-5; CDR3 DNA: TGTGCCAGCAGCTTCAGGGGGTCCCTACAAGAGACCCAGTACTTC; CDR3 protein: CASSFRGSLQETQYF
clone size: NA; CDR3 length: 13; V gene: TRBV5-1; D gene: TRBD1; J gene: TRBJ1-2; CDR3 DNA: TGCGCCAGCAGCCTACAGGGGTCCAATGGCTACACCTTC; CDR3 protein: CASSLQGSNGYTF
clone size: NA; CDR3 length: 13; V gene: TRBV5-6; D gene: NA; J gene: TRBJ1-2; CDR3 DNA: TGTGCCAGCAGCTTGAACAGGGTTGGTGGCTACACCTTC; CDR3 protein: CASSLNRVGGYTF
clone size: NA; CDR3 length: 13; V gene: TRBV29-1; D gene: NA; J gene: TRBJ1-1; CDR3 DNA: TGCAGCGTTGATACGGGGGATTCCACTGAAGCTTTCTTT; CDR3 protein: CSVDTGDSTEAFF
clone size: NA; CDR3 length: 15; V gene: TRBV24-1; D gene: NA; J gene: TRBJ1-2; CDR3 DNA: TGTGCCACCAGTGATGGCAGGCGTTCTAACTATGGCTACACCTTC; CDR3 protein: CATSDGRRSNYGYTF
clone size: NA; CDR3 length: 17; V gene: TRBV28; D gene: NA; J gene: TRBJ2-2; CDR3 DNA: TGTGCCAGCAGTTTCGGGCCAGGAGGAGTCGGGGGCGGGGAGCTGTTTTTT; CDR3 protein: CASSFGPGGVGGGELFF
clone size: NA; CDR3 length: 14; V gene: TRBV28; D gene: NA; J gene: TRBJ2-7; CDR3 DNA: TGTGCCAGCAGCCCCGAGCAAAACTCCTACGAGCAGTACTTC; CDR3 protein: CASSPEQNSYEQYF
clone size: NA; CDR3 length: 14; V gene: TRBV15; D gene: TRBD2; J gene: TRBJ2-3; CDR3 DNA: TGTGCCACCAGCAGAGGCGGGAGAACAGATACGCAGTATTTT; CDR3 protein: CATSRGGRTDTQYF
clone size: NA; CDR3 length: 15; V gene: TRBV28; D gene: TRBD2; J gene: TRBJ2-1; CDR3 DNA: TGTGCCAGCAGTACTACTAGCGGGAGTATCTATGAGCAGTTCTTC; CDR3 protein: CASSTTSGSIYEQFF
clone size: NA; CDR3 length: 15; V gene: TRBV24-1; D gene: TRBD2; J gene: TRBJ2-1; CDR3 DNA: TGTGCCACCAGTGATTCAGCGGGGGACTACAATGAGCAGTTCTTC; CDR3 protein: CATSDSAGDYNEQFF
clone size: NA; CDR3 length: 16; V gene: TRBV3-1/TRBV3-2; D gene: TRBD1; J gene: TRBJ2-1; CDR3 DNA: TGTGCCAGCAGCCGCCGGGCAGGGGGCTCCTACAATGAGCAGTTCTTC; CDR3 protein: CASSRRAGGSYNEQFF
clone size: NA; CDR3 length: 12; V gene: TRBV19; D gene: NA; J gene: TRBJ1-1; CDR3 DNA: TGTGCCAGTAGTACCAGGGGCACTGAAGCTTTCTTT; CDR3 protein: CASSTRGTEAFF
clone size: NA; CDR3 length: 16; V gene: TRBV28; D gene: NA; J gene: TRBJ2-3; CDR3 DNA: TGTGCCAGCAACAAAGCAGGGGTTGGGAGCACAGATACGCAGTATTTT; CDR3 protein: CASNKAGVGSTDTQYF
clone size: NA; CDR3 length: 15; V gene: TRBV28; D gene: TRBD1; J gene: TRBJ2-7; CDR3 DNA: TGTGCCAGCAGTTCTTCCGGGACAGACTCCTACGAGCAGTACTTC; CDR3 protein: CASSSSGTDSYEQYF
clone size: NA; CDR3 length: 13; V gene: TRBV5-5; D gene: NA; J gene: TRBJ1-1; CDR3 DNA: TGTGCCAGCAGCTTACAGGGGAACACTGAAGCTTTCTTT; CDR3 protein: CASSLQGNTEAFF
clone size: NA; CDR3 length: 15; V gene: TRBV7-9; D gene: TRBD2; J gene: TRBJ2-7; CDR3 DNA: TGTGCCAGCAGCTCTAGGACTAGTCTGGGCTACGAGCAGTACTTC; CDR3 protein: CASSSRTSLGYEQYF
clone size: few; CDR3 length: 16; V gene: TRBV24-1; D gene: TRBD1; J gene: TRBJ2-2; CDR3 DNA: TGTGCCACCAGTGATACGGGACAGCCCAACACCGGGGAGCTGTTTTTT; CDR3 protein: CATSDTGQPNTGELFF
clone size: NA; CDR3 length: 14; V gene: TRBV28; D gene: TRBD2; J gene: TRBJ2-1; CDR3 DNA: TGTGCCAGCAGTAGGCTAGCGGGAGGGTATGAGCAGTTCTTC; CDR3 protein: CASSRLAGGYEQFF
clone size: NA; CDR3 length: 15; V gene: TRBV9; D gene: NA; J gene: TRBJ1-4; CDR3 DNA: TGTGCCAGCAGCGCCCGCGGGGTTGAGAATGAAAAACTGTTTTTT; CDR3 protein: CASSARGVENEKLFF
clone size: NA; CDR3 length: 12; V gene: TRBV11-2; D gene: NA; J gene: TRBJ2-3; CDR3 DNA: TGTGCCAGCAGCGAAGACAGATATACGCAGTATTTT; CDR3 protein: CASSEDRYTQYF
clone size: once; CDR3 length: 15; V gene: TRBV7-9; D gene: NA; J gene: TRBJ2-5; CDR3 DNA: TGTGCCAGCAGCTTAGACGGTGGACAGCAAGAGACCCAGTACTTC; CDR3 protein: CASSLDGGQQETQYF
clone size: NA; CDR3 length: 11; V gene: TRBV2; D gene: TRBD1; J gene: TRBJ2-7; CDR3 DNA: TGTGCCACCCTGGACAGGGCTGAGCAGTACTTC; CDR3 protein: CATLDRAEQYF
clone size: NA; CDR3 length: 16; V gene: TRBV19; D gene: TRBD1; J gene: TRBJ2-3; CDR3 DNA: TGTGCCAGTAGTATTTCGACAGGGCGTCGGACAGATACGCAGTATTTT; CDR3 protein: CASSISTGRRTDTQYF
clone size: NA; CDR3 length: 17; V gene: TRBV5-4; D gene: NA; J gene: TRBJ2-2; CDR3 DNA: TGTGCCAGCAGCTTGACGCGGGGCGCCACGGGTACCGGGGAGCTGTTTTTT; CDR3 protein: CASSLTRGATGTGELFF